One sample yielded the 8 T cell receptor beta chains listed below, sequenced in a study of tumor and adjacent non-tumor tissue in lung cancer. This sample's RNA came from whole unsorted tissue. Three rounds of nested PCR, following a modified ARM-PCR protocol, produced the TCRbeta library. TCRdb analysed the multiplex PCR reads with MiXCR anew, one entry per CDR3 protein. The table lists around 200,000 distinct CDR3 sequences, 70% to 75% of them singletons. Material for sequencing was lung tumor tissue. These receptors all stem from a man in his 60s with non-small cell lung cancer.

Comments on this clonotype: A read error may be the cause here, since a much bigger clone is one base away. V usage is TRBV5-1 and J usage is TRBJ2-7; no definite D call. V shed 3 bases and J shed 3 bases, with 13 bases lying between them. There are 14 residues in the CDR3. Germline CDR1 and CDR2: SGHRS and YFSETQ. CDR3 protein: CASSSSAGIYEQYF. The CDR3 region has the DNA TGCGCCAGCAGCTCGTCAGCAGGAATCTACGAGCAGTACTTC.

This clonotype was observed a single time. At one boundary the junction diverges from the germline segment, which might be a read error. The chain carries TRBV4-3 and TRBJ1-4, with 10 bases fitting TRBD1. CDR3 length: 17 amino acids. The V gene's germline CDR1 is LGHNA and CDR2 YSLEER. The CDR3 sequence is CASSQSLTGQGNEKLVF. The CDR3 DNA reads as TGCGCCAGCAGCCAATCCTTGACGGGACAGGGGAATGAAAAACTGGTTTTT.

Points on this clonotype: Since the CDR3 does not end with the conserved phenylalanine or tryptophan, this likely comes from a read error. The chain combines TRBV6-5 with TRBJ1-2; maybe TRBD1 (5 bases). Germline-derived CDR1 and CDR2 are MNHEY and SVGAGI. This CDR3 spans 13 amino acids. The germline V and J ends were trimmed by 5 bases and 8 bases, with 15 bases remaining between them. CDR3 loop: CASSGRGTQGYTS. For the CDR3, the DNA is TGTGCCAGCAGTGGGAGAGGGACGCAAGGCTACACCTCC.

As regards this clonotype: At one end, the junction sequence differs from germline, possibly due to a read error. The chain joins TRBV11-3 to TRBJ2-1; no definite D call. The germline CDR1 and CDR2 sequences are SGHNT and YENEEA. This CDR3 contains 13 residues. The CDR3 bases are TGTGCCAGCAGCTTACTAAAGGTAAATGAGCAGCTCTTC. It translates to CASSLLKVNEQLF.

This clonotype was counted ten times or more. The V call is TRBV29-1, the J call TRBJ2-7, with D tentatively TRBD1 (7 bases). Germline V gene sequence: CDR1 SQVTM, CDR2 ANQGSEA. The CDR3 sequence is 14 residues long. V was clipped by 7 bases and J by 3 bases, with 19 bases between them. The CDR3 reads CSAVTGRGVYEQYF. The CDR3 nucleotides read TGCAGCGCGGTTACGGGCAGGGGGGTCTACGAGCAGTACTTC.

In the case of this clonotype: The junction does not match germline at one end; this may be a read error. The rearrangement links TRBV6-6 to TRBJ2-5; D gene uncertain. Germline values: CDR1 MNHNY, CDR2 SVGAGI (reference sequence). The CDR3 is 17 residues long. CDR3 DNA: TGTGCCAGCAGAACAGCCGGGCAAACCCAGATGCAAGAGACTCAGTACTTC. This gives the protein CASRTAGQTQMQETQYF.

This clonotype was recorded many times. This chain uses TRBV29-1 with TRBJ1-1; D is undetermined. CDR1 and CDR2 from the germline V gene are SQVTM and ANQGSEA. The CDR3 runs 13 residues. Deletions cut 3 bases from V and 1 base from J, with 9 bases between. The CDR3 is CSVERNTNTEAFF. In DNA, the CDR3 is TGCAGCGTTGAGAGGAACACGAACACTGAAGCTTTCTTT. The full variable domain, its missing parts supplied by reference TRBV29-1 and TRBJ1-1, is SAVISQKPSRDICQRGTSLTIQCQVDSQVTMMFWYRQQPGQSLTLIATANQGSEATYESGFVIDKFPISRPNLTFSTLTVSNMSPEDSSIYLCSVERNTNTEAFFGQGTRLTVV.

CDR3 region: CASSLGQISYDHYF. The CDR3 DNA sequence: TGTGCCAGCAGCTTAGGACAGATCTCCTACGATCACTACTTC. The chain couples TRBV11-3 to TRBJ2-7; tentative D call: TRBD1 (5 bases). The CDR3 is 14 residues long. The ends were cut back, 1 base at V and 13 bases at J, with 20 bases in the middle. CDR1 is SGHNT, CDR2 YENEEA, per germline. Full variable domain (missing parts from reference TRBV11-3 and TRBJ2-7): EAGVVQSPRYKIIEKKQPVAFWCNPISGHNTLYWYLQNLGQGPELLIRYENEEAVDDSQLPKDRFSAERLKGVDSTLKIQPAELGDSAVYLCASSLGQISYDHYFGPGTRLTVT.